Given below is one T cell receptor (beta chain) in context. The sample belongs to a study of T cell changes during pregnancy in multiple sclerosis. Only in-frame clones appear in the TCRdb table, and some are missing; sequencing was by immunoSEQ multiplex PCR. There are approximately 35,000 clones in the sample; about nine tenths occur only once, and roughly 0.42% lies in the top ten. The receptor comes from a female donor in good health, enrolled as a control in a pregnancy study. The sequencing used CD4+ T cells from peripheral blood mononuclear cells, collected in the second trimester of pregnancy.

DNA for the CDR3: TGCGCCAGCAGCTTGGAACAGGCCTCGGGGGTGGGCTACACCTTC. Translated, it gives CASSLEQASGVGYTF. The genes are TRBV5-1 and TRBJ1-2, with D possibly matching TRBD1 (5 bases). The germline V gene encodes CDR1 SGHRS and CDR2 YFSETQ. Trimming pared 0 bases from V and 8 bases from J, leaving 17 bases between. CDR3 length: 15 amino acids.